This TCR beta chain was documented in a study of control samples from healthy donors and cancer patients. Germline loops: CDR1 SGDLS, CDR2 YYNGEE. The CDR3 spans 14 residues. The V end lost 3 bases, the J end lost 5 bases, and 11 bases lay between the germline ends. TCRdb's copy holds only in-frame clones and misses some; the assay was immunoSEQ multiplex PCR. This table holds some 96,000 clones, more than 85% found once. This TCR was recovered from a woman in her 50s in good health. Input material: blood. The rearrangement links TRBV9 to TRBJ1-4; tentatively, D is TRBD1 (5 bases). CDR3 in DNA: TGTGCCAGCAGCGAGAATGGGGGGAATGAAAAACTGTTTTTT. It specifies CASSENGGNEKLFF.